One TCR beta chain is described in this entry. This entry belongs to a study of molecular identifiers for immune sequencing clone quantification. About the study: Replicate runs used RNA from about 20,000 or 100,000 naive CD8 cells, which was split five ways into aliquots, and four of those aliquots were then sequenced.

A CD8+CD4-CCR7+CD45RA+ gate was used to sort naive CD8 T cells. Bulk libraries came from a prior protocol with listed TCR primers. In TCRdb, the PCR reads were re-called with MiXCR into one record per CDR3 protein. The sample holds about 65,000 distinct CDR3 sequences; about 17% are singletons and the top ten take over 1.2%. The length of the CDR3 is 13 residues. Germline V CDR1 and CDR2: LGHNA, YSLEER. Trimming stripped 5 bases from V and 3 bases from J, with 9 bases between. The sample consisted of naive CD8+ T cells from blood, with Jurkat cell RNA spiked in. Subset here: FACS-sorted CD8+CD4-CCR7+CD45RA+ naive T cells. This clonotype was obtained from a human donor in good health. Some libraries in this study had Jurkat cell RNA spiked in. The chain recombines TRBV4-3 with TRBJ2-3; D is perhaps TRBD2 (6 bases). The CDR3 loop is CASSSSGTDTQYF. The CDR3 DNA follows: TGCGCCAGCAGCAGTAGCGGAACAGATACGCAGTATTTT.